This T cell receptor (beta chain) was sequenced during a study of blood T cell repertoires in COVID-19. Repertoires were generated with immunoSEQ multiplex PCR, while TCRdb's copy carries only in-frame clones and drops some. The data contain some 270,000 clones, around nine tenths of them singletons. This TCR derives from a man between 40 and 49 years old with active or convalescent COVID-19. Sample: peripheral blood.

The CDR3 reads CASSQDWREDLLNQPQHF. CDR3 nucleotides: TGTGCCAGCAGCCAAGATTGGAGGGAAGACCTCCTCAATCAGCCCCAGCATTTT. The chain carries TRBV4-2 and TRBJ1-5, with unresolved D. V lost 0 bases, J lost 3 bases, and 18 bases lay in between. CDR1 LGHNA and CDR2 YNFKEQ come from the germline V gene. The CDR3 has 18 residues.